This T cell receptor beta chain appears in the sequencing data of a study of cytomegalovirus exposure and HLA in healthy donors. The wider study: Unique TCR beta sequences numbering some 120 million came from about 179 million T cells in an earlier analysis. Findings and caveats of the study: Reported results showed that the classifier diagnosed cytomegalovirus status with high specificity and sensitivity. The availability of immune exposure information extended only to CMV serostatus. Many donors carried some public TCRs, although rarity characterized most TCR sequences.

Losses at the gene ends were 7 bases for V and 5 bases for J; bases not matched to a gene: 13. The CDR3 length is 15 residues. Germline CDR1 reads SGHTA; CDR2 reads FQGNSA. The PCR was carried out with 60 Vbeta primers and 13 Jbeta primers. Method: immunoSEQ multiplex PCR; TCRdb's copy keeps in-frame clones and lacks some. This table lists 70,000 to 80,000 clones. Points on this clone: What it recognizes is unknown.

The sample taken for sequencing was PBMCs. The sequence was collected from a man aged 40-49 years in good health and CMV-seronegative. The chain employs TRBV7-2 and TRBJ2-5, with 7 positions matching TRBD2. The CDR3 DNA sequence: TGTGCCAGCACCCCCTTGTACGGGGGGAGTGAGACCCAGTACTTC. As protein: CASTPLYGGSETQYF. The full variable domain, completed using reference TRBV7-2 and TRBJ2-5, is GAGVSQSPSNKVTEKGKDVELRCDPISGHTALYWYRQSLGQGLEFLIYFQGNSAPDKSGLPSDRFSAERTGGSVSTLTIQRTQQEDSAVYLCASTPLYGGSETQYFGPGTRLLVL.